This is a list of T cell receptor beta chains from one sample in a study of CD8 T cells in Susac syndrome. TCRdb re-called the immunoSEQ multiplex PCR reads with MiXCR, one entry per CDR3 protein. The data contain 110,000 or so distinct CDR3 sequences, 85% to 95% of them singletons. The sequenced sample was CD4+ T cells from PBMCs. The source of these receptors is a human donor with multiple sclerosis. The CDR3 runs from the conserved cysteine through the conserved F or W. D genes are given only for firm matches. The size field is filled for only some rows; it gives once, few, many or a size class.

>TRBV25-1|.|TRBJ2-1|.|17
CASSEAGPARRSNEQFF
TGTGCCAGCAGTGAAGCGGGTCCTGCTAGGCGATCCAATGAGCAGTTCTTC
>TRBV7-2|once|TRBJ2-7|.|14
CASSHRDRSYEQYF
TGTGCCAGCAGTCACCGGGACCGTTCCTACGAGCAGTACTTC
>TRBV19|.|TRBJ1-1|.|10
CASGQETAFF
TGTGCCAGTGGTCAGGAGACAGCTTTCTTT
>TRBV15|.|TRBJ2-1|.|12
CATSRGPNEQFF
TGTGCCACCAGCAGAGGTCCCAATGAGCAGTTCTTC
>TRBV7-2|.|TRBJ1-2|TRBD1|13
CASSRDRDHGYTF
TGTGCCAGCAGCCGGGACAGGGACCATGGCTACACCTTC
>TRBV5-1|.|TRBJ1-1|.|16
CASSFDVQDMNTEAFF
TGCGCCAGCAGTTTTGACGTTCAGGATATGAACACTGAAGCTTTCTTT
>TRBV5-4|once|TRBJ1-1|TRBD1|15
CASSPGQNRKTEAFF
TGTGCCAGCAGCCCGGGACAGAACCGGAAGACTGAAGCTTTCTTT
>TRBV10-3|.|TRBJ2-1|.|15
CAAQPGTQKRDEQFF
TGTGCCGCCCAACCCGGGACTCAGAAAAGGGATGAGCAGTTCTTC
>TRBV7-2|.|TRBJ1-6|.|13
CASSPNRESPLHF
TGTGCCAGCAGCCCTAACAGGGAATCACCCCTCCACTTT
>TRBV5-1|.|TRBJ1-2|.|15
CASSPSPGDYYGYTF
TGCGCCAGCAGCCCCTCGCCGGGAGATTACTATGGCTACACCTTC
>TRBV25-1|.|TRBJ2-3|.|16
CASSELRGKSTDTQYF
TGTGCCAGCAGTGAATTAAGGGGGAAGAGCACAGATACGCAGTATTTT
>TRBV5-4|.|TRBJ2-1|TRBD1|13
CASSSHRGNEQFF
TGTGCCAGCAGCTCCCACAGGGGCAATGAGCAGTTCTTC
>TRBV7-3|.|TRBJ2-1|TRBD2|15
CASSSAGGPSNEQFF
TGTGCCAGCAGCTCCGCGGGGGGGCCCTCCAATGAGCAGTTCTTC
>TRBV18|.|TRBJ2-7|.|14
CASSPWDGSYEQYF
TGTGCCAGCTCACCATGGGACGGATCCTACGAGCAGTACTTC
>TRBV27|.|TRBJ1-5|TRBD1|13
CASSRTGIQPQHF
TGTGCCAGCAGTAGGACAGGGATCCAGCCCCAGCATTTT
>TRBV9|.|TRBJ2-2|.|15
CASSVGNRNAGELFF
TGTGCCAGCAGCGTAGGAAACAGGAACGCCGGGGAGCTGTTTTTT
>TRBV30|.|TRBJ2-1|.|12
CAWSVRGWEQFF
TGTGCCTGGAGTGTACGGGGGTGGGAGCAGTTCTTC
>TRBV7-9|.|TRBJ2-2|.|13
CASSLEFTGELFF
TGTGCCAGCAGCTTAGAGTTCACCGGGGAGCTGTTTTTT
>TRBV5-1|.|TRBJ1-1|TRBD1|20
CASSSVVAQTGRTANTEAFF
TGCGCCAGCAGCTCCGTAGTCGCCCAGACAGGGAGGACGGCGAACACTGAAGCTTTCTTT
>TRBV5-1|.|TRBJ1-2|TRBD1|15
CASSQGTAANYGYTF
TGCGCCAGCAGCCAGGGGACAGCAGCTAACTATGGCTACACCTTC
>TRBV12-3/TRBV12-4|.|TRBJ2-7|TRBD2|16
CASSNPGTSGSYEQYF
TGTGCCAGCAGTAACCCAGGGACTAGCGGTTCCTACGAGCAGTACTTC
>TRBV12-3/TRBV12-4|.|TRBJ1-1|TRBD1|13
CASRDDRDTEAFF
TGTGCCAGCAGGGATGACAGGGACACTGAAGCTTTCTTT
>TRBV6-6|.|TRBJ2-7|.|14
CASREAGNSYEQYF
TGTGCCAGCAGGGAGGCAGGGAACTCCTACGAGCAGTACTTC
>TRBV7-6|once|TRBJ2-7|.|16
CASSLARGTHTSEQYF
TGTGCCAGCAGCTTAGCGAGAGGGACCCATACGTCTGAGCAGTACTTC
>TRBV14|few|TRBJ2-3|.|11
CASSQGDTQYF
TGTGCCAGCAGCCAAGGGGATACGCAGTATTTT
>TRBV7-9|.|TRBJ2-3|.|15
CASSLGTGITDTQYF
TGTGCCAGCAGCTTAGGAACAGGGATCACAGATACGCAGTATTTT
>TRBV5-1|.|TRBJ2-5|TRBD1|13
CASSSDRGETQYF
TGCGCCAGCAGCTCGGACAGGGGTGAGACCCAGTACTTC
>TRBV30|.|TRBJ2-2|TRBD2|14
CAWSGGINTGELFF
TGTGCCTGGAGCGGGGGGATTAACACCGGGGAGCTGTTTTTT
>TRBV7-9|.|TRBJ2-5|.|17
CASSAGRAGASQETQYF
TGTGCCAGCAGCGCGGGCCGGGCGGGGGCGTCCCAAGAGACCCAGTACTTC
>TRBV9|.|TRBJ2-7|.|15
CASSFNTDPSYEQYF
TGTGCCAGCAGCTTCAATACGGACCCCTCCTACGAGCAGTACTTC
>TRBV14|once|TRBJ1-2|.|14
CASSHRLGGICYTF
TGTGCCAGCAGCCACCGGTTGGGGGGCATCTGCTACACCTTC
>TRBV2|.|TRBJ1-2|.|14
CASSEEGTNYGYTF
TGTGCCAGCAGTGAGGAAGGCACTAACTATGGCTACACCTTC
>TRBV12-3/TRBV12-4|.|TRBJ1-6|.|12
CASSFSYSPLHF
TGTGCCAGCAGTTTTAGCTATTCACCCCTCCACTTT
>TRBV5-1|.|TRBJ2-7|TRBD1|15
CASSLAPGGPYEQYF
TGCGCCAGCAGCTTGGCTCCAGGGGGTCCCTACGAGCAGTACTTC
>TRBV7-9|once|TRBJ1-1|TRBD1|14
CASSPGQGGTEAFF
TGTGCCAGCAGCCCCGGACAGGGGGGGACTGAAGCTTTCTTT
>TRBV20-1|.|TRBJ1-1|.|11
CSARGYTEAFF
TGCAGTGCTAGGGGATACACTGAAGCTTTCTTT
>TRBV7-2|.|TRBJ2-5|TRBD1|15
CASSPKSGQGGTQYF
TGTGCCAGCAGCCCGAAGTCTGGACAGGGCGGGACCCAGTACTTC
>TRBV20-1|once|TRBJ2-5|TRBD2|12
CSGAGGRETQYF
TGCAGTGGGGCGGGGGGGCGAGAGACCCAGTACTTC
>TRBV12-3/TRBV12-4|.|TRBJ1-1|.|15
CASSSDRFGNTEAFF
TGTGCCAGCAGTTCAGACCGCTTTGGGAACACTGAAGCTTTCTTT
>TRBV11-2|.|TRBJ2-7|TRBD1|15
CANSQNRDSSYEQYF
TGTGCCAACAGCCAGAATCGGGACAGCTCCTACGAGCAGTACTTC
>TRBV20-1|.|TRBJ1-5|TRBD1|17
CSARRDRGQYSNQPQHF
TGCAGTGCTAGACGGGACAGGGGACAGTATAGCAATCAGCCCCAGCATTTT
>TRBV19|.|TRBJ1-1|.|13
CASSGDKNTEAFF
TGTGCCAGTAGTGGCGACAAGAACACTGAAGCTTTCTTT
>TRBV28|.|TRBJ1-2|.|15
CASGFFVRVRYGYTF
TGTGCCAGCGGTTTTTTTGTCCGGGTTCGCTATGGCTACACCTTC
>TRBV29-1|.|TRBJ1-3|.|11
CSVESGLTIYF
TGCAGCGTTGAATCGGGACTTACCATATATTTT
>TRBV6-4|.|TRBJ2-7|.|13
CASDSRDTCEQYF
TGTGCCAGCGACTCCCGGGACACTTGCGAGCAGTACTTC
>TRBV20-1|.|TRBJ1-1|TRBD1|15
CSAGTGTALNTEAFF
TGCAGTGCCGGTACGGGGACAGCTCTCAACACTGAAGCTTTCTTT
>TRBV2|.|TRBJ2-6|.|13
CASRISGANVLTF
TGTGCCTCCAGGATCTCTGGGGCCAACGTCCTGACTTTC
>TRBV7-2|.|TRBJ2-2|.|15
CASSLVSTSPGELFF
TGTGCCAGCAGCTTAGTTTCTACTAGCCCCGGGGAGCTGTTTTTT
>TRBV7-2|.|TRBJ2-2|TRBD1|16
CASSSDRGSNTGELFF
TGTGCCAGCAGCTCGGACAGGGGCTCGAACACCGGGGAGCTGTTTTTT
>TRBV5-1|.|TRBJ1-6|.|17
CASSLDFRGSYNSPLHF
TGCGCCAGCAGCTTGGATTTCCGGGGGTCCTATAATTCACCCCTCCACTTT
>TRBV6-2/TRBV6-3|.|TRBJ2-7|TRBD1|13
CASSYRDRALRSF
TGTGCCAGCAGTTACCGGGACAGGGCTCTTCGGAGCTTC
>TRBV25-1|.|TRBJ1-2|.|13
CASSEKKGSGYTF
TGTGCCAGCAGTGAAAAGAAGGGGTCTGGCTACACCTTC
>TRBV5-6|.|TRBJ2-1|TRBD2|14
CASSLVSGGNEQFF
TGTGCCAGCAGCTTGGTTAGCGGGGGAAATGAGCAGTTCTTC
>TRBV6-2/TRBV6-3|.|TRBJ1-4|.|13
CASGRPTNEKLFF
TGTGCCAGCGGCCGTCCAACTAATGAAAAACTGTTTTTT
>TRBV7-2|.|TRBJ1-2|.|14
CASSLVRPYEGYTF
TGTGCCAGCAGCTTAGTACGGCCTTATGAGGGCTACACCTTC
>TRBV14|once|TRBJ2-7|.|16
CASSRPDKTFFYEQYF
TGTGCCAGCAGCCGGCCAGACAAGACTTTCTTCTACGAGCAGTACTTC
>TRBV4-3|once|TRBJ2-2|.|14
CASSRTGTSGELFF
TGCGCCAGCAGCCGAACAGGGACTTCCGGGGAGCTGTTTTTT
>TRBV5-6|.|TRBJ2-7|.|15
CASSLGSSVFYEQYF
TGTGCCAGCAGCCTGGGGTCTAGTGTATTCTACGAGCAGTACTTC